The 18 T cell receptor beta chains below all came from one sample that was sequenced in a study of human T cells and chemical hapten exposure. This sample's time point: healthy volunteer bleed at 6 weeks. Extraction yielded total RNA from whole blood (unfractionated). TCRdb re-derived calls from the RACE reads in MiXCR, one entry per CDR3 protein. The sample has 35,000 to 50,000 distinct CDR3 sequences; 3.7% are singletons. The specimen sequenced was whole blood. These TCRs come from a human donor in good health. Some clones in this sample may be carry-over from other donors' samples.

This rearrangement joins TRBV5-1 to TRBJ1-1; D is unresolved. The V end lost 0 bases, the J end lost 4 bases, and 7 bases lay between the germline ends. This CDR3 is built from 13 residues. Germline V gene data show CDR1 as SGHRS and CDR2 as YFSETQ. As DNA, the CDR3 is TGCGCCAGCAGCTTGGTAGTCGGCACTGAAGCTTTCTTT. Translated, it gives CASSLVVGTEAFF.

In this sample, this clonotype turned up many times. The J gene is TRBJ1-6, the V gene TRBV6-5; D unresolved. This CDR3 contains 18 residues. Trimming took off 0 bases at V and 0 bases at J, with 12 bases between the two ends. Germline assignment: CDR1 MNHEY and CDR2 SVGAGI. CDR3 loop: CASSYSLRGSSYNSPLHF. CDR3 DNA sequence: TGTGCCAGCAGTTACTCCCTACGGGGTAGCTCCTATAATTCACCCCTCCACTTT.

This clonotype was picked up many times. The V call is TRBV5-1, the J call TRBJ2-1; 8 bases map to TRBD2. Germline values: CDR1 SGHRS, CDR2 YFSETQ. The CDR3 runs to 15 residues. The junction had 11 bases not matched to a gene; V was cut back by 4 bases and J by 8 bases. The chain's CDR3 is CASSPNSGSGYEQFF. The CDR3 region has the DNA TGCGCCAGCAGCCCCAACAGCGGGAGTGGGTATGAGCAGTTCTTC.

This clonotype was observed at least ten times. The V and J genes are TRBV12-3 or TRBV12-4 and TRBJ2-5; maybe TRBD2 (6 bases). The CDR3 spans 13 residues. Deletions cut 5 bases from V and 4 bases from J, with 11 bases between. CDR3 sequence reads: CASSRQAGETQYF. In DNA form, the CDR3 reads TGTGCCAGCAGTCGGCAAGCGGGAGAGACCCAGTACTTC.

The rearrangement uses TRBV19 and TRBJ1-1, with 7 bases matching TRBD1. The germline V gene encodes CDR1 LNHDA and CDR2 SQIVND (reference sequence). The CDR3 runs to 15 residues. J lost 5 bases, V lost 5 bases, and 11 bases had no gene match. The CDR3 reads CASSLTQGPGTEAFF. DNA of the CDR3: TGTGCCAGTAGTCTGACACAGGGGCCGGGGACTGAAGCTTTCTTT.

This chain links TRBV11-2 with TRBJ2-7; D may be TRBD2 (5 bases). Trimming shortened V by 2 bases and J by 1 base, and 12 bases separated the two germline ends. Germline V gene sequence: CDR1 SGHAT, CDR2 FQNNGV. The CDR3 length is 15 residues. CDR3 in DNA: TGTGCCAGCAGCTTATCAGCGGTGCAGTCCTACGAGCAGTACTTC. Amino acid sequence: CASSLSAVQSYEQYF. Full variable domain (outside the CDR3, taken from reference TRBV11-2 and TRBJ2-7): EAGVAQSPRYKIIEKRQSVAFWCNPISGHATLYWYQQILGQGPKLLIQFQNNGVVDDSQLPKDRFSAERLKGVDSTLKIQPAKLEDSAVYLCASSLSAVQSYEQYFGPGTRLTVT.

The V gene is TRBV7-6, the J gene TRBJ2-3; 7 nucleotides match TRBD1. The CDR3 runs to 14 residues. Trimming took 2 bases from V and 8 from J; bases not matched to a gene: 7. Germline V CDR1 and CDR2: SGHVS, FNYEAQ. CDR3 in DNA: TGTGCCAGCAGCTTACCGACAGGGAAGGGTACGCAGTATTTT. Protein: CASSLPTGKGTQYF.

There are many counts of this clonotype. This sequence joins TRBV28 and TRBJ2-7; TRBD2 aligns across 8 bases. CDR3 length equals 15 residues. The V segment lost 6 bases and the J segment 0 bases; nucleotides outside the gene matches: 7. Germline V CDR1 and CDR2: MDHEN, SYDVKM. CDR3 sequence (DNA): TGTGCCAGCAGCCACGGGGGGGCCGACTCCTACGAGCAGTACTTC. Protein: CASSHGGADSYEQYF.

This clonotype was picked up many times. The CDR3 DNA sequence: TGTGCCATCAATCGGAGCGGGGGGGGGGCAGATACGCAGTATTTT. It is translated as CAINRSGGGADTQYF. The chain combines TRBV10-3 with TRBJ2-3; 10 bases line up with TRBD2. V lost 7 bases to trimming and J lost 4 bases; unmatched junction nucleotides: 8. The CDR3 consists of 15 residues. From germline, CDR1 is ENHRY and CDR2 SYGVKD.

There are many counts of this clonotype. CDR3 nucleotides: TGTGCCAGCAGAACCAGGGAAGGGCCAGATACGCAGTATTTT. It specifies CASRTREGPDTQYF. The rearrangement uses TRBV7-9 and TRBJ2-3; the D gene is possibly TRBD1 (5 bases). Germline CDR1 SEHNR, CDR2 FQNEAQ (reference sequence). With 6 bases removed from V and 4 bases from J, the gap between germline ends came to 14 bases. The CDR3 has 14 amino acids. The full variable domain, rest sourced from reference TRBV7-9 and TRBJ2-3, is DTGVSQNPRHKITKRGQNVTFRCDPISEHNRLYWYRQTLGQGPEFLTYFQNEAQLEKSRLLSDRFSAERPKGSFSTLEIQRTEQGDSAMYLCASRTREGPDTQYFGPGTRLTVL.

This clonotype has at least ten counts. The CDR3 is CASSFVGTYEQYF. The CDR3 DNA follows: TGTGCCAGCAGCTTTGTGGGGACCTACGAGCAGTACTTC. The gene calls are TRBV5-5 and TRBJ2-7; D ambiguous. This CDR3 contains 13 residues. Deletions cut 2 bases from V and 2 bases from J, with 8 bases between. From germline, CDR1 is SGHKS and CDR2 YYEKEE (reference sequence).

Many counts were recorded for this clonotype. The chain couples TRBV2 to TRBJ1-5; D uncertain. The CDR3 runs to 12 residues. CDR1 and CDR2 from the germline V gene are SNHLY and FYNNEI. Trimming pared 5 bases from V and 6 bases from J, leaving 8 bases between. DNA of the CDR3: TGTGCCAGCAGTTCCGGGCCTCAGCCCCAGCATTTT. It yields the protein CASSSGPQPQHF.

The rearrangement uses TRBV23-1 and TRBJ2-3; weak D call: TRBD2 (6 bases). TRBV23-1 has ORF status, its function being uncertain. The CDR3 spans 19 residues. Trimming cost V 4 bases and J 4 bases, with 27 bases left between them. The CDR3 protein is CASSPLGQGGSRGPDTQYF. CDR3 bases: TGCGCCAGCAGTCCCCTCGGGCAGGGCGGTTCGCGGGGTCCAGATACGCAGTATTTT.

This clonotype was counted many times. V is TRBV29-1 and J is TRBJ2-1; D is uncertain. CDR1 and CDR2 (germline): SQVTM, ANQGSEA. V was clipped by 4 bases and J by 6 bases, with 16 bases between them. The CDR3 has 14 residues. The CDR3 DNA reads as TGCAGCGTTGTAGGGCCCCTGGGTGGCAATGAGCAGTTCTTC. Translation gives CSVVGPLGGNEQFF.

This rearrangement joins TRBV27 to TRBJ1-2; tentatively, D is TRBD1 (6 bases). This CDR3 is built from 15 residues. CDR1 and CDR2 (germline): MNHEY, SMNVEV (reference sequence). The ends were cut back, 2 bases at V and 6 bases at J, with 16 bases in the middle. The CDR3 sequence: CASSLRLDSRNGYTF. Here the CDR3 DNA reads TGTGCCAGCAGTTTACGCCTGGACAGCCGAAATGGCTACACCTTC.

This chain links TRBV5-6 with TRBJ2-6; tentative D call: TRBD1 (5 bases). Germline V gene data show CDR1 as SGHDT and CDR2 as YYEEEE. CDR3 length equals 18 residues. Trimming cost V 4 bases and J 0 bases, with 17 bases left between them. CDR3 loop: CASSLIREIISGANVLTF. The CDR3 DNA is TGTGCCAGCAGCCTAATCAGGGAAATCATCTCTGGGGCCAACGTCCTGACTTTC.

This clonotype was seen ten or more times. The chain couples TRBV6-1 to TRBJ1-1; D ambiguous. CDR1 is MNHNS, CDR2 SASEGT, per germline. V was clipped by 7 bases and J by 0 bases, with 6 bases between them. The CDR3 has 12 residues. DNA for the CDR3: TGTGCCAGCATAAAGTTGAACACTGAAGCTTTCTTT. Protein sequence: CASIKLNTEAFF.

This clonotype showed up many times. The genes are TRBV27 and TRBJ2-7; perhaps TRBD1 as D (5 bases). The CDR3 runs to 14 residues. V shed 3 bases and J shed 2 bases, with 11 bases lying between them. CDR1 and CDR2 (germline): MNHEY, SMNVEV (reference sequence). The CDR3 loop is CASSFQGVPYEQYF. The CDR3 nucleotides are TGTGCCAGCAGTTTCCAGGGTGTTCCCTACGAGCAGTACTTC.